The clone carrying this T cell receptor beta chain came up a few times. Germline V gene lookup returns CDR1 MNHEY and CDR2 SVGAGI. Losses at the gene ends were 2 bases for V and 6 bases for J; bases not matched to a gene: 2. The CDR3 has 15 amino acids. Template switching with 5'RACE generated the TCR cDNA and added a universal primer site and UMIs. TCRdb re-called the 5' RACE reads with MiXCR, one entry per CDR3 protein. The sample lists 310,000 or so distinct CDR3 sequences; 6.8% were seen once. This specimen belongs to a study of T cells after yellow fever vaccination. The receptor was derived from a man between 18 and 35 years old who received the YFV17D yellow fever vaccine. The sample was PBMCs, taken roughly 45 days after the first yellow fever vaccination. The rearrangement joins TRBV6-5 to TRBJ1-5, with 12 bases identical to TRBD1. This chain's CDR3 is CASSYGTGGGQPQHF. The DNA of the CDR3 is TGTGCCAGCAGTTACGGGACAGGGGGCGGTCAGCCCCAGCATTTT.